A selection of T cell receptor beta chains follows, all from one sample in a study of shared clonotypes between healthy human individuals. Profiling relied on immunoSEQ multiplex PCR, and the TCRdb table lists in-frame clones only, not all of them. Of some 2,100,000 clones listed, roughly 91% are singletons. The sample consisted of naive CD8+ T cells from PBMCs. Every receptor here comes from a man younger than 30 in good health. Some clones in this sample may be carry-over from other donors' samples. Each CDR3 is given with its conserved first and last residue. Each record gives: D gene, J gene, clone size, V gene, CDR3 protein, CDR3 DNA. D genes are given only for firm matches. Expanded clones are given a class, and other clones once, few, many or no size at all.

D: -; J: TRBJ2-7; size: -; V: TRBV25-1; CDR3: CASSAPSSYEQYF; DNA: TGTGCCAGCAGTGCCCCTAGCTCCTACGAGCAGTACTTC
D: TRBD1; J: TRBJ2-7; size: -; V: TRBV5-8; CDR3: CASSPDRGESYEQYF; DNA: TGTGCCAGCAGCCCGGACAGGGGCGAGTCCTACGAGCAGTACTTC
D: -; J: TRBJ2-1; size: -; V: TRBV7-9; CDR3: CASSLGQGGRRDEQFF; DNA: TGTGCCAGCAGCTTAGGACAGGGCGGGAGGAGAGATGAGCAGTTCTTC
D: TRBD2; J: TRBJ2-5; size: -; V: TRBV7-9; CDR3: CASSSPLAAQETQYF; DNA: TGTGCCAGCAGCTCACCACTAGCGGCCCAAGAGACCCAGTACTTC
D: TRBD1; J: TRBJ1-1; size: -; V: TRBV5-5; CDR3: CASSLVGQGRTEAFF; DNA: TGTGCCAGCAGCTTGGTCGGACAGGGTCGGACTGAAGCTTTCTTT
D: -; J: TRBJ2-7; size: once; V: TRBV28; CDR3: CASSFQSRATDSYEQYF; DNA: TGTGCCAGCAGTTTTCAATCCCGGGCCACCGACTCCTACGAGCAGTACTTC
D: -; J: TRBJ2-3; size: -; V: TRBV19; CDR3: CASSGLRITDTQYF; DNA: TGTGCCAGTAGTGGACTACGTATCACAGATACGCAGTATTTT
D: -; J: TRBJ2-2; size: once; V: TRBV9; CDR3: CASLSGAGELFF; DNA: TGTGCCAGCTTGTCCGGGGCCGGGGAGCTGTTTTTT
D: -; J: TRBJ2-5; size: -; V: TRBV28; CDR3: CASTPLDSGQETQYF; DNA: TGTGCCAGCACTCCCCTTGACAGCGGCCAAGAGACCCAGTACTTC
D: -; J: TRBJ2-3; size: -; V: TRBV7-3; CDR3: CASSSYRDGDTQYF; DNA: TGTGCCAGCAGCTCATACCGGGACGGAGATACGCAGTATTTT
D: -; J: TRBJ2-2; size: -; V: TRBV6-6; CDR3: CASSYSTVLAGELFF; DNA: TGTGCCAGCAGTTACTCGACAGTATTGGCCGGGGAGCTGTTTTTT
D: -; J: TRBJ1-2; size: -; V: TRBV7-9; CDR3: CASRSGEANYGYTF; DNA: TGTGCCAGCCGGTCCGGCGAAGCTAACTATGGCTACACCTTC
D: TRBD2; J: TRBJ2-7; size: -; V: TRBV11-2; CDR3: CASSLIAGGSIYEQYF; DNA: TGTGCCAGCAGCTTAATAGCGGGAGGTAGTATTTACGAGCAGTACTTC
D: TRBD1; J: TRBJ2-7; size: -; V: TRBV5-1; CDR3: CASSSTDGQVDEQYF; DNA: TGCGCCAGCAGCTCAACCGACGGACAGGTAGACGAGCAGTACTTC
D: -; J: TRBJ1-1; size: -; V: TRBV7-9; CDR3: CASSLGPSGAFF; DNA: TGTGCCAGCAGCTTAGGCCCCTCGGGAGCTTTCTTT